One and the same sample provided the 10 T cell receptor beta chains below, sequenced in a study of cytomegalovirus exposure and HLA in healthy donors. Some clones are missing from TCRdb's copy, which holds only in-frame ones; the method was immunoSEQ multiplex PCR. The table shows around 200,000 clones, with around 90% occurring only once. Sequences were obtained from PBMCs. The source is a woman under 30 in good health and CMV-seronegative.

In DNA form, the CDR3 reads TGCAGCGTTGACCGTATTGGCTACACTGAAGCTTTCTTT. Its translation: CSVDRIGYTEAFF. The chain is built from TRBV29-1 and TRBJ1-1; no clear D gene. Germline V gene lookup returns CDR1 SQVTM and CDR2 ANQGSEA. V was cut by 3 bases and J by 3 bases, with 11 bases left in between. The CDR3 has 13 amino acids.

V gene TRBV11-2 combines with J gene TRBJ2-2; TRBD2 matches at 16 bases. V was pared by 5 bases and J by 7 bases, with 7 bases of the junction left unmatched. From germline, CDR1 is SGHAT and CDR2 FQNNGV. The CDR3 runs to 17 residues. The CDR3 is CASSPGTSGRADGELFF. The CDR3 bases are TGTGCCAGCAGCCCAGGGACTAGCGGGAGGGCCGACGGGGAGCTGTTTTTT. Based on the CDR3 plus reference TRBV11-2 and TRBJ2-2, the full variable domain is EAGVAQSPRYKIIEKRQSVAFWCNPISGHATLYWYQQILGQGPKLLIQFQNNGVVDDSQLPKDRFSAERLKGVDSTLKIQPAKLEDSAVYLCASSPGTSGRADGELFFGEGSRLTVL.

The chain joins TRBV11-2 to TRBJ2-7; TRBD1 matches at 10 bases. This CDR3 has 15 residues. V was clipped by 4 bases and J by 4 bases; unmatched bases: 7. CDR1 is SGHAT and CDR2 is FQNNGV in the germline V gene. DNA of the CDR3: TGTGCCAGCAGCTCTCCGGGACAGGGGATTTACGAGCAGTACTTC. This encodes CASSSPGQGIYEQYF.

The chain joins TRBV18 to TRBJ1-1, with a weak D call TRBD1 (5 bases). Germline values: CDR1 KGHSH, CDR2 LQKENI. The CDR3 has 14 residues. V lost 5 bases to trimming and J lost 1 base, with 11 bases between them. The CDR3 region is CASSLAQGNTEAFF. Here the CDR3 DNA reads TGTGCCAGCTCATTAGCTCAGGGGAACACTGAAGCTTTCTTT.

V gene TRBV9 combines with J gene TRBJ2-1; 7 bases agree with TRBD2. This CDR3 has 15 amino acids. Unmatched junction bases numbered 7, after V lost 4 bases and J lost 3 bases. Per the germline V gene, CDR1 is SGDLS and CDR2 is YYNGEE. The CDR3 region has the DNA TGTGCCAGCAGCCCCGACCAGCGGGGCTACAATGAGCAGTTCTTC. Translation gives CASSPDQRGYNEQFF.

The gene calls are TRBV19 and TRBJ1-2, with 8 bases aligning to TRBD1. The V and J ends lost 1 base and 4 bases, in that order; junction bases with no gene match: 5. This CDR3 spans 15 amino acids. Germline V gene sequence: CDR1 LNHDA, CDR2 SQIVND (reference sequence). The CDR3 coding sequence is TGTGCCAGTAGTATAGCAGGGGGCGTAACCTATGGCTACACCTTC. It translates to CASSIAGGVTYGYTF. Drawing the rest from reference TRBV19 and TRBJ1-2, the complete variable domain is DGGITQSPKYLFRKEGQNVTLSCEQNLNHDAMYWYRQDPGQGLRLIYYSQIVNDFQKGDIAEGYSVSREKKESFPLTVTSAQKNPTAFYLCASSIAGGVTYGYTFGSGTRLTVV.

The chain couples TRBV18 to TRBJ1-2; 7 nucleotides align to TRBD1. V shed 3 bases and J 8 bases; nucleotides not matched to a gene: 3. The CDR3 has 12 residues. Germline V lookup: CDR1 KGHSH, CDR2 LQKENI. The CDR3 region has the DNA TGTGCCAGCTCACCGGGACAGAGCGGCTACACCTTC. As protein: CASSPGQSGYTF.

This clone came up once. This chain uses TRBV4-1 with TRBJ2-3; TRBD2 aligns across 8 bases. Losses at the gene ends were 2 bases for V and 2 bases for J; bases not matched to a gene: 9. This CDR3 has 17 amino acids. Germline-derived CDR1 and CDR2 are MGHRA and YSYEKL. Here the CDR3 reads CASSQFGLADPTDTQYF. The CDR3, as DNA: TGCGCCAGCAGCCAATTCGGACTAGCCGACCCCACAGATACGCAGTATTTT.

Here the CDR3 reads CASSGGQDYTGELFF. In nucleotides, the CDR3 is TGTGCCAGCAGTGGCGGACAGGACTACACCGGGGAGCTGTTTTTT. The rearrangement joins TRBV6-1 to TRBJ2-2; 7 nucleotides agree with TRBD1. From germline, CDR1 is MNHNS and CDR2 SASEGT. CDR3 length: 15 residues. Trimming took 4 bases from V and 3 from J; bases not matched to a gene: 5.

The chain combines TRBV4-2 with TRBJ2-1, with TRBD2 matching 7 bases. V lost 0 bases, J lost 0 bases, and 26 bases stayed unmatched. The CDR3 sequence is 24 residues long. Germline-derived CDR1 and CDR2 are LGHNA and YNFKEQ. For the CDR3, the DNA is TGTGCCAGCAGCCAAGATACGGGGGGTCGGGGGACCTGGTCTATGAGTAGCTCCTACAATGAGCAGTTCTTC. It specifies CASSQDTGGRGTWSMSSSYNEQFF.